The present entry profiles one T cell receptor beta chain with its context. Its matching antigen is unknown. This sample was included in a study of shared clonotypes between healthy human individuals. Findings and limits, study-wide: Shared across a few donors were 4% to 6% of the naive CD4 clonotypes.

V lost 5 bases to trimming and J lost 4 bases; unmatched junction nucleotides: 7. The germline CDR1 and CDR2 sequences are WNHNN and SYGVQD (reference sequence). CDR3 size: 15 residues. TCRdb's copy holds only in-frame clones and misses some; the assay was immunoSEQ multiplex PCR. The data hold over 750,000 clones, with approximately 96% observed a single time. Naive-designated CD8 cells lacked CD45RO, were positively enriched for CCR7, and omitted terminally differentiated effector memory CD45RA+ cells. The source is a man aged 25 to 45 in good health. Source material: naive CD8+ T cells sorted from blood. The chain recombines TRBV10-1 with TRBJ2-1, with 8 bases fitting TRBD1. The CDR3 coding sequence is TGCGCCAGCAGTAATGTGGGACAGGATTACAATGAGCAGTTCTTC. This codes for CASSNVGQDYNEQFF.